The 14 T cell receptor beta chains listed next were all sequenced from one sample in a study of blood T cells in healthy people across ages. A second PCR of 7 to 11 cycles used a sample-barcoded 5' primer and a J-beta primer mix. TCRdb redid the calling of the 5' RACE reads with MiXCR, one entry per CDR3 protein. The sample shows about 650,000 distinct CDR3 sequences, about 50% of them seen only once. Sequencing input: blood. The receptors derive from an elderly woman in good health.

This chain joins TRBV13 and TRBJ1-2; 7 bases agree with TRBD1. CDR1 is PRHDT and CDR2 is FYEKMQ in the germline V gene (reference sequence). This CDR3 contains 15 residues. With 4 bases clipped from V and 3 bases from J, the junction kept 8 bases outside the gene matches. CDR3 coding DNA: TGTGCCAGCAGCTCGAAGGGACAGAAACACTATGGCTACACCTTC. Protein: CASSSKGQKHYGYTF.

This clonotype was found many times. The chain is built from TRBV4-1 and TRBJ2-6; the D gene is possibly TRBD1 (6 bases). V was trimmed by 1 base and J by 2 bases, leaving 18 bases between them. Per germline, CDR1 MGHRA and CDR2 YSYEKL. The CDR3 has 19 amino acids. The CDR3 region is CASSQAPDSSEPGANVLTF. CDR3 nucleotide sequence: TGCGCCAGCAGCCAAGCGCCGGACAGTTCTGAGCCTGGGGCCAACGTCCTGACTTTC.

V is TRBV4-2 and J is TRBJ2-3, with D possibly matching TRBD2 (5 bases). Germline CDR1 is LGHNA and CDR2 is YNFKEQ. This CDR3 contains 16 residues. V lost 0 bases and J 1 base, leaving 11 bases between the germline ends. The CDR3 sequence is CASSQETSSGTDTQYF. The CDR3 DNA reads TGTGCCAGCAGCCAAGAGACGAGTAGCGGCACAGATACGCAGTATTTT.

The chain recombines TRBV20-1 with TRBJ1-4, with 9 bases matching TRBD1. Germline assignment: CDR1 DFQATT and CDR2 SNEGSKA (reference sequence). There are 14 residues in the CDR3. The V segment lost 6 bases and the J segment 7 bases; nucleotides outside the gene matches: 9. The CDR3 loop reads CSAGLGQGREKLFF. The CDR3 coding sequence is TGCAGTGCCGGGCTGGGACAGGGACGTGAAAAACTGTTTTTT.

The V call is TRBV27, the J call TRBJ2-1; D possibly uses TRBD1 or TRBD2 (6 bases each). V dropped 1 base and J dropped 10 bases, with 14 bases sitting between them. CDR1 and CDR2 from the germline V gene are MNHEY and SMNVEV (reference sequence). The CDR3 covers 14 residues. DNA of the CDR3: TGTGCCAGCAGTTTATTTCTAGGGGGGTGGGAGCAGTTCTTC. Protein: CASSLFLGGWEQFF.

Comment on this clonotype: One base away lies a much larger clone, so this may be a sequencing read error. V usage is TRBV7-2 and J usage is TRBJ2-7; 11 bases are shared with TRBD2. The CDR3 loop spans 14 amino acids. J lost 7 bases, V lost 2 bases, and 4 bases had no gene match. Germline V gene lookup returns CDR1 SGHTA and CDR2 FQGNSA. The CDR3 nucleotides are TGTGCCAGCAGCTTACTAGCGGGGGGTAATGAGCAGTACTTC. This sequence encodes CASSLLAGGNEQYF. Full variable domain (missing parts from reference TRBV7-2 and TRBJ2-7): GAGVSQSPSNKVTEKGKDVELRCDPISGHTALYWYRQSLGQGLEFLIYFQGNSAPDKSGLPSDRFSAERTGGSVSTLTIQRTQQEDSAVYLCASSLLAGGNEQYFGPGTRLTVT.

This clonotype has ten or more counts. Here the CDR3 reads CASSSTLEQYF. The CDR3 DNA reads TGTGCCAGCAGTTCCACCCTCGAGCAGTACTTC. The chain joins TRBV28 to TRBJ2-7; no firm D call. The germline CDR1 and CDR2 sequences are MDHEN and SYDVKM. CDR3 length equals 11 residues. Trimming removed 4 bases at V and 6 bases at J, with 7 bases between.

The chain links TRBV7-2 to TRBJ2-3; D gene uncertain. The V gene lost 0 bases and the J gene lost 6 bases, with 13 bases spanning the gap. This CDR3 comprises 15 residues. CDR1 and CDR2 from the germline V gene are SGHTA and FQGNSA. CDR3 residues: CASSLALVLKDTQYF. As DNA, the CDR3 is TGTGCCAGCAGCTTAGCCCTGGTCTTGAAGGATACGCAGTATTTT.

This clonotype was observed a handful of times. The V call is TRBV19, the J call TRBJ2-1; D might be TRBD1 or TRBD2, each matching 5 bases. The V gene's germline CDR1 is LNHDA and CDR2 SQIVND (reference sequence). This CDR3 spans 17 amino acids. The V and J ends lost 5 bases and 2 bases respectively, with 19 bases between them. The CDR3 nucleotides read TGTGCCAGTAGTCTTACCCCGTCTAGCAGGGCCTACAATGAGCAGTTCTTC. Encoded protein: CASSLTPSSRAYNEQFF.

This clonotype came up a few times. The V call is TRBV5-1, the J call TRBJ1-1, with D unclear. With 2 bases removed from V and 7 bases from J, the gap between germline ends came to 15 bases. Germline V gives CDR1 SGHRS, CDR2 YFSETQ. The CDR3 is made up of 14 amino acids. CDR3 amino acids: CASSLEGGVGEAFF. DNA for the CDR3: TGCGCCAGCAGCTTAGAGGGAGGCGTGGGTGAAGCTTTCTTT.

This clonotype was seen only once. The chain uses TRBV20-1 and TRBJ2-1; tentative D call: TRBD2 (6 bases). CDR3 length equals 14 residues. Per the germline V gene, CDR1 is DFQATT and CDR2 is SNEGSKA (reference sequence). V was shortened by 6 bases and J by 10 bases, with 22 bases between the two germline ends. As DNA, the CDR3 is TGCAGTGCCCGCGGGGCCCGTTTTCCCAACGAGCAGTTCTTC. Translation: CSARGARFPNEQFF.

The rearrangement links TRBV28 to TRBJ2-5; D not certain. Trimming left V 5 bases short and J 4 bases short, with 8 bases between. Germline CDR1 is MDHEN and CDR2 is SYDVKM. CDR3 length: 12 amino acids. CDR3 nucleotide sequence: TGTGCCAGCAGTATCAACGGAGAGACCCAGTACTTC. It translates to CASSINGETQYF.

The J gene is TRBJ2-3, the V gene TRBV5-1; possible D gene TRBD2, 6 bases. The CDR3 is 16 amino acids. CDR1 is SGHRS and CDR2 is YFSETQ in the germline V gene. V shed 5 bases and J shed 6 bases, with 22 bases lying between them. CDR3 loop: CASSSGLLATPDTQYF. The CDR3 DNA follows: TGCGCCAGCAGTTCTGGACTACTTGCGACTCCCGATACGCAGTATTTT.

For this clonotype: A much bigger clone sits one base away, suggesting this may be a read error. This sequence joins TRBV5-1 and TRBJ2-3, with D tentatively TRBD1 (5 bases). The germline CDR1 and CDR2 sequences are SGHRS and YFSETQ. CDR3 length: 14 residues. The CDR3 here is CASSSAQGTETQYF. In DNA form, the CDR3 reads TGCGCCAGCAGCTCGGCCCAGGGTACAGAGACGCAGTATTTT.